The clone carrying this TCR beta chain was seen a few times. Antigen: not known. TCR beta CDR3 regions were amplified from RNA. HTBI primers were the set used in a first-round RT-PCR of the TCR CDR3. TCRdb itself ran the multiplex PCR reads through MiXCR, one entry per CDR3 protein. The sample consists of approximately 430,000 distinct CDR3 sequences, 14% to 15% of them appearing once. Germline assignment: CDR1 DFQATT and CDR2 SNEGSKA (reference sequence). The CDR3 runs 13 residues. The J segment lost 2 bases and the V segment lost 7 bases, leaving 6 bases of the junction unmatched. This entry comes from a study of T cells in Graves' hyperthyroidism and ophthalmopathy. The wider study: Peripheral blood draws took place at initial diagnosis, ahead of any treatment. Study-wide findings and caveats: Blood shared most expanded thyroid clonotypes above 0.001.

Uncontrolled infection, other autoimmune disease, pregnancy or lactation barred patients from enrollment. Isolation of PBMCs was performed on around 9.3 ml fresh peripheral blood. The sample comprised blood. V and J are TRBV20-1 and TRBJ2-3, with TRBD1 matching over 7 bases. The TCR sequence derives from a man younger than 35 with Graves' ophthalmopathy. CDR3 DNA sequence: TGCAGTGGTATAGGGGGCCACACAGATACGCAGTATTTT. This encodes CSGIGGHTDTQYF.